This T cell receptor beta chain appears in the sequencing data of a study of T cells in Graves' hyperthyroidism and ophthalmopathy. The length of the CDR3 is 15 residues. Germline values: CDR1 SGDLS, CDR2 YYNGEE. The V end was cut by 0 bases, the J end by 5 bases, with 11 bases between. The diagnostic basis comprised clinical symptoms, serum thyroxine and TRAb, thyroid ultrasound and orbital computed tomography. RNA transcripts served as the template for amplifying TCR beta CDR3 regions. The study used the HTBI primer set for a first-round RT-PCR of the TCR CDR3. Each CDR3 protein is one row after TCRdb ran MiXCR on the multiplex PCR reads. Among about 360,000 distinct CDR3 sequences listed, around a quarter were seen once.

The sequenced sample consisted of blood. This rearrangement joins TRBV9 to TRBJ1-4; D gene unclear. This TCR was recovered from a man in his forties or fifties with Graves' hyperthyroidism. The CDR3 coding sequence is TGTGCCAGCAGCGTAGCCCCCGTCGGGAATGAAAAACTGTTTTTT. Residues: CASSVAPVGNEKLFF.